This entry lists 30 T cell receptor beta chains sequenced from one sample in a study of blood T cell repertoires in COVID-19. Assay used: immunoSEQ multiplex PCR; TCRdb lists only in-frame clones, some missing. The table records 70,000 to 95,000 clones, around 92% of them present only once. The sample comprised peripheral blood. Receptors were obtained from a woman aged 55-69 years with active COVID-19.

The V call is TRBV29-1, the J call TRBJ2-1, with TRBD2 identical over 11 bases. From germline, CDR1 is SQVTM and CDR2 ANQGSEA. Trimming removed 5 bases from V and 5 bases from J; junction bases left unmatched: 2. The CDR3 is 13 residues long. The CDR3 DNA is TGCAGCGTTACTAGCGGGAGAAACAATGAGCAGTTCTTC. It is translated as CSVTSGRNNEQFF.

The chain recombines TRBV5-1 with TRBJ2-6; D possibly corresponds to TRBD1 (6 bases). Trimming cost V 4 bases and J 3 bases, with 17 bases left between them. The CDR3 loop spans 17 amino acids. Germline-derived CDR1 and CDR2 are SGHRS and YFSETQ. The CDR3 loop reads CASSLGQTTVGANVLTF. The CDR3 region has the DNA TGCGCCAGCAGCCTAGGACAGACCACCGTTGGGGCCAACGTCCTGACTTTC.

The genes are TRBV6-5 and TRBJ2-3; 9 bases fit TRBD1. Germline-derived CDR1 and CDR2 are MNHEY and SVGAGI. Unmatched junction bases numbered 5, after V lost 5 bases and J lost 2 bases. The CDR3 is 15 amino acids. CDR3 nucleotide sequence: TGTGCCAGCAGTATCCGGGACAGGGCCACAGATACGCAGTATTTT. It is translated as CASSIRDRATDTQYF.

The genes are TRBV6-1 and TRBJ2-3; 8 nucleotides line up with TRBD2. Germline V gives CDR1 MNHNS, CDR2 SASEGT. The CDR3 is 14 amino acids. Trimming removed 3 bases from V and 3 bases from J; junction bases left unmatched: 2. The CDR3 bases are TGTGCCAGCAGTGAGCGGGGGGAGACAGATACGCAGTATTTT. This codes for CASSERGETDTQYF.

J is TRBJ2-7 and V is TRBV3-1 (or the pseudogene TRBV3-2), with 7 nucleotides matching TRBD1. The V gene end was trimmed by 3 bases and the J gene end by 2 bases; junction bases not matched to a gene: 1. Germline loops: CDR1 LGHDT, CDR2 YNNKEL (reference sequence). This CDR3 comprises 13 residues. The CDR3 sequence is CASSHGTAYEQYF. The CDR3 nucleotides are TGTGCCAGCAGCCACGGGACAGCCTACGAGCAGTACTTC.

The genes are TRBV10-3 and TRBJ2-3; the match to TRBD1 covers 7 bases. CDR1 is ENHRY and CDR2 is SYGVKD in the germline V gene. Germline trimming cut 7 bases from V and 4 bases from J; bases unmatched to any gene: 5. The CDR3 consists of 13 residues. The CDR3 loop is CAINQDRPDTQYF. The CDR3 DNA follows: TGTGCCATCAACCAGGACAGGCCAGATACGCAGTATTTT.

The CDR3 protein is CASSLGGGTQYF. CDR3 nucleotide sequence: TGTGCCAGCAGTTTAGGGGGGGGGACCCAGTACTTC. This chain links TRBV12-3 or TRBV12-4 with TRBJ2-5; 7 nucleotides align to TRBD2. This CDR3 spans 12 amino acids. Trimming cost V 1 base and J 7 bases; bases outside gene matches: 0.

The chain recombines TRBV6-5 with TRBJ1-5; 7 positions match TRBD1. CDR1 and CDR2 (germline): MNHEY, SVGAGI. The trim removed 7 bases at V and 5 bases at J, leaving 11 bases unmatched. This CDR3 is 15 amino acids long. The CDR3 DNA follows: TGTGCCAGCACCCCGACACAGGGGCTTGATCAGCCCCAGCATTTT. Encoded protein: CASTPTQGLDQPQHF.

This clone is classed as medium-sized. This chain uses TRBV27 with TRBJ1-5; tentative D call: TRBD1 (6 bases). Germline V gives CDR1 MNHEY, CDR2 SMNVEV (reference sequence). The CDR3 spans 15 residues. V dropped 6 bases and J dropped 0 bases, with 12 bases sitting between them. CDR3: CASRVRGDSNQPQHF. CDR3 DNA sequence: TGTGCCAGCAGGGTCAGGGGCGATAGCAATCAGCCCCAGCATTTT.

The CDR3 region is CASSKLNQPQHF. For the CDR3, the DNA is TGTGCCAGTAGTAAATTAAATCAGCCCCAGCATTTT. This chain joins TRBV19 and TRBJ1-5, with no clear D. Germline CDR1 and CDR2: LNHDA and SQIVND (reference sequence). Trimming took off 4 bases at V and 4 bases at J, with 5 bases between the two ends. CDR3 length: 12 amino acids.

This chain uses TRBV11-2 with TRBJ1-2; D unresolved. Germline assignment: CDR1 SGHAT and CDR2 FQNNGV. The germline V and J ends were trimmed by 1 base and 8 bases, with 14 bases remaining between them. The CDR3 is made up of 14 amino acids. The CDR3 nucleotides are TGTGCCAGCAGCTTAGGTCTGGGCGTCGGCGGCTACACCTTC. Its protein product is CASSLGLGVGGYTF.

The rearrangement uses TRBV6-2 or TRBV6-3 and TRBJ2-7; 13 bases map to TRBD2. This CDR3 has 16 residues. The junction had 3 bases not matched to a gene; V was cut back by 4 bases and J by 0 bases. CDR1 and CDR2 (germline): MNHEY, SVGEGT. CDR3 bases: TGTGCCAGCAGTTTGACTAGCGGGAGGTACTCCTACGAGCAGTACTTC. As protein: CASSLTSGRYSYEQYF.

The genes are TRBV5-1 and TRBJ2-2, with 9 nucleotides matching TRBD2. V trimming: 1 base; J trimming: 6 bases; junction bases outside the gene matches: 13. The CDR3 loop spans 18 amino acids. The germline V gene encodes CDR1 SGHRS and CDR2 YFSETQ. The CDR3 DNA sequence: TGCGCCAGCAGCTTGTTGGCCGGGGGACTAGCTGGGGCCGGGGAGCTGTTTTTT. Translated, it gives CASSLLAGGLAGAGELFF.

The gene calls are TRBV5-4 and TRBJ1-4; a weak D match, TRBD1 (5 bases). The V and J ends lost 6 bases and 1 base respectively, with 16 bases between them. The germline gives CDR1 SGHNT, CDR2 YYREEE (reference sequence). This CDR3 has 16 amino acids. The CDR3 DNA reads as TGTGCCAGCACTCGGGGGGGTAGTTTAACTAATGAAAAACTGTTTTTT. Translation: CASTRGGSLTNEKLFF.

This clone was seen once. The chain has TRBV19 and TRBJ1-3, with D perhaps matching TRBD1 (6 bases). The germline V gene has CDR1 LNHDA and CDR2 SQIVND (reference sequence). Deletions cut 4 bases from V and 6 bases from J, with 10 bases between. The CDR3 loop spans 13 amino acids. CDR3 in amino acids: CASSTQGLNTIYF. For the CDR3, the DNA is TGTGCCAGTAGTACACAGGGATTAAACACCATATATTTT. Full variable domain (outside the CDR3, taken from reference TRBV19 and TRBJ1-3): DGGITQSPKYLFRKEGQNVTLSCEQNLNHDAMYWYRQDPGQGLRLIYYSQIVNDFQKGDIAEGYSVSREKKESFPLTVTSAQKNPTAFYLCASSTQGLNTIYFGEGSWLTVV.

V and J are TRBV11-2 and TRBJ2-7; tentative D call: TRBD1 (6 bases). Between the trimmed V and J ends, which lost 0 bases and 4 bases, there was a span of 10 bases. CDR1 is SGHAT, CDR2 FQNNGV, per germline. The length of the CDR3 is 14 residues. The CDR3 nucleotides read TGTGCCAGCAGCTTAGATGGCAGGGGATACGAGCAGTACTTC. Its protein product is CASSLDGRGYEQYF.

The chain combines TRBV6-6 with TRBJ1-3, with TRBD1 identical over 7 bases. Germline CDR1 and CDR2: MNHNY and SVGAGI (reference sequence). The CDR3 runs 17 residues. V lost 5 bases to trimming and J lost 0 bases; unmatched junction nucleotides: 10. The CDR3 nucleotides read TGTGCCAGCAGTCATGGGGGACAGCTCTACTCTGGAAACACCATATATTTT. Its translation is CASSHGGQLYSGNTIYF.

The chain links TRBV30 to TRBJ1-1; tentatively, D is TRBD1 (6 bases). V lost 0 bases and J lost 11, with 16 bases in between. The CDR3 is 13 amino acids. Germline assignment: CDR1 GTSNPN and CDR2 SVGIG (reference sequence). The chain's CDR3 is CAWSVQGILGAFF. CDR3 DNA: TGTGCCTGGAGTGTACAGGGAATCCTGGGGGCTTTCTTT.

The chain is built from TRBV9 and TRBJ1-1; weak D call: TRBD1 (6 bases). The V and J ends lost 4 bases and 5 bases respectively, with 18 bases between them. Looked up from germline, CDR1 is SGDLS and CDR2 is YYNGEE. CDR3 size: 15 residues. The CDR3 sequence is CASSPYIGGRTEAFF. The CDR3 DNA reads TGTGCCAGCAGCCCATATATAGGGGGAAGAACTGAAGCTTTCTTT.

V is TRBV5-1 and J is TRBJ2-5; perhaps TRBD2 as D (7 bases). The V end lost 1 base, the J end lost 4 bases, and 14 bases lay between the germline ends. CDR3 length: 15 amino acids. Germline CDR1 SGHRS, CDR2 YFSETQ. CDR3 amino acids: CASSLSAGAGETQYF. CDR3 sequence (DNA): TGCGCCAGCAGCTTGTCGGCGGGGGCGGGAGAGACCCAGTACTTC.

Worth noting for this clone: One end of the junction is discordant with germline, which a read error may explain. This chain uses TRBV14 with TRBJ2-3; D ambiguous. This CDR3 spans 13 amino acids. The germline gives CDR1 SGHDN, CDR2 FVKESK. CDR3 nucleotide sequence: TGTGCCAGCAGCCAAGATAGAGCCGAAACGCCCCAATTT. It codes for CASSQDRAETPQF. Together with reference TRBV14 and TRBJ2-3, the CDR3 gives the full variable domain: EAGVTQFPSHSVIEKGQTVTLRCDPISGHDNLYWYRRVMGKEIKFLLHFVKESKQDESGMPNNRFLAERTGGTYSTLKVQPAELEDSGVYFCASSQDRAETPQFGPGTRLTVL.

This clone appeared a few times. V is TRBV4-1 and J is TRBJ1-3, with D uncertain. V shed 4 bases and J shed 2 bases, with 12 bases lying between them. The CDR3 totals 15 residues. Germline V lookup: CDR1 MGHRA, CDR2 YSYEKL. CDR3 sequence (DNA): TGCGCCAGCAGCCGGTCGATCGCGACTGGAAACACCATATATTTT. Protein: CASSRSIATGNTIYF.

This rearrangement joins TRBV6-6 to TRBJ1-2, with D perhaps matching TRBD1 (5 bases). There are 13 residues in the CDR3. The ends were cut back, 5 bases at V and 3 bases at J, with 10 bases in the middle. Germline values: CDR1 MNHNY, CDR2 SVGAGI (reference sequence). CDR3 region: CASSKGLDYGYTF. The CDR3 nucleotides are TGTGCCAGCAGTAAGGGGCTGGACTATGGCTACACCTTC.

The chain links TRBV5-6 to TRBJ2-1; TRBD2 is a possible D gene (6 bases). The CDR3 has 16 amino acids. CDR1 and CDR2 from the germline V gene are SGHDT and YYEEEE. V was cut by 4 bases and J by 12 bases, with 26 bases left in between. The CDR3 sequence: CASSPLTNTQAGGQFF. In DNA form, the CDR3 reads TGTGCCAGCAGCCCCCTGACTAACACACAAGCCGGGGGGCAGTTCTTC.

The V gene is TRBV5-5, the J gene TRBJ2-7; 11 nucleotides agree with TRBD1. The CDR3 is made up of 16 amino acids. Germline values: CDR1 SGHKS, CDR2 YYEKEE (reference sequence). V lost 5 bases and J lost 0; bases outside the gene matches: 7. CDR3 sequence (DNA): TGTGCCAGCAGTCGAGGACAGGGGGCTATCTCCTACGAGCAGTACTTC. Translated: CASSRGQGAISYEQYF.

The chain uses TRBV9 and TRBJ1-2; 7 bases line up with TRBD1. This CDR3 region has 15 residues. Trimming removed 4 bases from V and 5 bases from J; junction bases left unmatched: 11. In germline, CDR1 is SGDLS, CDR2 YYNGEE. CDR3 sequence reads: CASSYDRDSFYGYTF. For the CDR3, the DNA is TGTGCCAGCAGCTACGACCGGGACAGTTTTTATGGCTACACCTTC.

This clone has a single count. This rearrangement joins TRBV7-8 to TRBJ2-5; weak D call: TRBD1 (5 bases). CDR1 SGHVS and CDR2 FQNEAQ come from the germline V gene. The CDR3 contains 13 residues. Trimming took off 1 base at V and 4 bases at J, with 7 bases between the two ends. CDR3 amino acids: CASSLGQGETQYF. The CDR3 DNA follows: TGTGCCAGCAGCTTAGGTCAGGGAGAGACCCAGTACTTC.

The genes are TRBV6-6 and TRBJ2-2; D remains ambiguous. The CDR3 extends over 14 amino acids. Trimming removed 2 bases from V and 1 base from J, with 5 bases in between. Germline CDR1 is MNHNY and CDR2 is SVGAGI (reference sequence). Here the CDR3 reads CASSYLENTGELFF. The CDR3 DNA sequence: TGTGCCAGCAGTTACCTAGAGAACACCGGGGAGCTGTTTTTT.

This chain joins TRBV7-9 and TRBJ1-1, with no clear D. Trimming left V 2 bases short and J 11 bases short, with 9 bases between. The CDR3 runs to 11 residues. CDR1 is SEHNR and CDR2 is FQNEAQ in the germline V gene (reference sequence). The CDR3 DNA is TGTGCCAGCAGCTTATATATGGAGGCTTTCTTT. It encodes CASSLYMEAFF.

This clone has a single count. This chain connects TRBV5-4 to TRBJ2-1; a possible D gene is TRBD2 (6 bases). The CDR3 has 15 amino acids. The V end was cut by 4 bases, the J end by 4 bases, with 15 bases between. Germline V CDR1 and CDR2: SGHNT, YYREEE (reference sequence). Written as DNA, the CDR3 is TGTGCCAGCAGCGATGGCGGGGTATTTTACAATGAGCAGTTCTTC. As protein: CASSDGGVFYNEQFF.